This TCR beta chain was observed in a study of kidney transplant recipient with SARS-CoV-2 infection. This CDR3 contains 13 residues. Trimming took off 0 bases at V and 3 bases at J, with 6 bases between the two ends. Germline V lookup: CDR1 GTSNPN, CDR2 SVGIG (reference sequence). This clonotype was picked up a small number of times. TCRdb analysed the reads with MiXCR anew, one entry per CDR3 protein. Of under 300,000 distinct CDR3 sequences in the sample, around 30% are singletons; the top ten hold more than 6.5%. This receptor was identified in a male patient between 25 and 40 years old who had COVID-19 and was a kidney transplant recipient. Part of the T cells may come from the graft donor. V gene TRBV30 combines with J gene TRBJ2-1; D unresolved. The starting material was a blood sample, obtained at baseline and on day 111 from a kidney transplant recipient. The CDR3 coding sequence is TGTGCCTGGAGTGTTGGCGGCTACAATGAGCAGTTCTTC. It specifies CAWSVGGYNEQFF.